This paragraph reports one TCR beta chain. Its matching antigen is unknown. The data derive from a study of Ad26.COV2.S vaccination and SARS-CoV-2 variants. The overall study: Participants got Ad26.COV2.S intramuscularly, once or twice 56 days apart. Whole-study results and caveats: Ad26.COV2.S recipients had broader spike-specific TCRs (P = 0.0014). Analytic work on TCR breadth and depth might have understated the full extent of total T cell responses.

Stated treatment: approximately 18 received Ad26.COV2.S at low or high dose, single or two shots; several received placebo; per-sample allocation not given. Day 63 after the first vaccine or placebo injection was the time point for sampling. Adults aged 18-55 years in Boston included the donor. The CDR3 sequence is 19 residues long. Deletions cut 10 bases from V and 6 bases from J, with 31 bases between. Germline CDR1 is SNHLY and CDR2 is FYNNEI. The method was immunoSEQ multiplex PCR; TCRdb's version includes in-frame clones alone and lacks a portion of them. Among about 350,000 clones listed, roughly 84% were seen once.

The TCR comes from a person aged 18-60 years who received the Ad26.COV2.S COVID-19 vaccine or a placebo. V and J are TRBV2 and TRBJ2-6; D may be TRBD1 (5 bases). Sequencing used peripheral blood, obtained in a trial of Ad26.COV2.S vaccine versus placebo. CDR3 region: CATSRSDTDLSELANVLTF. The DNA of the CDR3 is TGTGCCACCAGCCGGTCGGACACCGATCTTTCCGAGTTGGCCAACGTCCTGACTTTC.